What follows are 15 T cell receptor beta chains derived from one specimen sequenced in a study of radiotherapy plus CTLA-4 blockade in lung cancer. Here immunoSEQ multiplex PCR was the method, and the copy in TCRdb shows in-frame clones only, minus some. Of about 97,000 clones in the sample, around 79% were seen once. The specimen comprised peripheral blood, sampled from a patient treated with radiotherapy plus ipilimumab. The receptors come from a human donor with non-small cell lung cancer who had a partial response to radiotherapy plus ipilimumab. Some clones in this sample may be carry-over from other donors' samples.

The sample holds a few counts of this clone. J is TRBJ1-2 and V is TRBV6-5; 9 bases are shared with TRBD1. Trimming cost V 7 bases and J 2 bases; bases outside gene matches: 2. CDR1 MNHEY and CDR2 SVGAGI come from the germline V gene. The CDR3 contains 13 residues. The CDR3 nucleotides are TGTGCCAGCACCGACAGGGGGAACTATGGCTACACCTTC. The encoded protein is CASTDRGNYGYTF.

On this clone: Other DNA sequences from this sample encode an identical CDR3 as well. The V and J genes are TRBV5-1 and TRBJ2-7; 9 bases are shared with TRBD1. Germline CDR1 SGHRS, CDR2 YFSETQ. This CDR3 is 15 amino acids long. Trimming at V came to 4 bases and at J to 0 bases, leaving 5 bases not matched to a gene. CDR3: CASSPLTGGSYEQYF. DNA for the CDR3: TGCGCCAGCAGCCCCTTGACAGGGGGCTCCTACGAGCAGTACTTC.

Within the sample, this clone is medium-sized (0.01 to 0.1%). The V and J genes are TRBV15 and TRBJ1-5; no reliable D call. From germline, CDR1 is LNHNV and CDR2 YYDKDF (reference sequence). This CDR3 region has 13 residues. V was shortened by 5 bases and J by 2 bases, with 7 bases between the two germline ends. The chain's CDR3 is CATSPEGNQPQHF. The CDR3 region has the DNA TGTGCCACCAGCCCGGAGGGCAATCAGCCCCAGCATTTT.

The chain is built from TRBV6-1 and TRBJ1-2; weak D call: TRBD1 (5 bases). Between the trimmed V and J ends, which lost 1 base and 7 bases, there was a span of 10 bases. The CDR3 is 13 amino acids. CDR1 MNHNS and CDR2 SASEGT come from the germline V gene. The CDR3 region is CASSEEGLGGYTF. The CDR3 DNA sequence: TGTGCCAGCAGTGAAGAGGGACTGGGTGGCTACACCTTC.

The chain carries TRBV19 and TRBJ2-1, with a weak D call TRBD2 (7 bases). The germline V gene encodes CDR1 LNHDA and CDR2 SQIVND (reference sequence). CDR3 size: 15 residues. V shed 9 bases and J shed 6 bases, with 21 bases lying between them. CDR3 sequence: CASRSRSGGANEQFF. The CDR3 nucleotides are TGTGCCAGCCGAAGTCGAAGTGGGGGGGCCAATGAGCAGTTCTTC. Filled out from reference TRBV19 and TRBJ2-1, the complete variable domain reads DGGITQSPKYLFRKEGQNVTLSCEQNLNHDAMYWYRQDPGQGLRLIYYSQIVNDFQKGDIAEGYSVSREKKESFPLTVTSAQKNPTAFYLCASRSRSGGANEQFFGPGTRLTVL.

The chain carries TRBV6-9 and TRBJ2-4; D might be TRBD2 (5 bases). Trimming shortened V by 2 bases and J by 0 bases, and 11 bases separated the two germline ends. The CDR3 loop spans 16 amino acids. CDR1 and CDR2 (germline): MNHGY, SVAAGI. The DNA of the CDR3 is TGTGCCAGCAGTTATAAGGTAGCGAGAGCCAAAAACATTCAGTACTTC. Residues: CASSYKVARAKNIQYF.

The chain carries TRBV5-4 and TRBJ1-1; 7 nucleotides line up with TRBD1. This CDR3 has 14 residues. Unmatched junction bases numbered 6, after V lost 1 base and J lost 6 bases. CDR1 SGHNT and CDR2 YYREEE come from the germline V gene (reference sequence). The CDR3 nucleotides read TGTGCCAGCAGCTTGTGGACAGGTTCCGCTGAAGCTTTCTTT. This sequence encodes CASSLWTGSAEAFF.

The gene calls are TRBV9 and TRBJ2-7; 7 nucleotides line up with TRBD2. V trimming: 0 bases; J trimming: 2 bases; junction bases outside the gene matches: 8. The length of the CDR3 is 16 residues. Germline V gene lookup returns CDR1 SGDLS and CDR2 YYNGEE. The CDR3 loop is CASSVVKSGEAYEQYF. CDR3 coding DNA: TGTGCCAGCAGCGTAGTAAAAAGCGGGGAGGCCTACGAGCAGTACTTC.

The chain joins TRBV7-9 to TRBJ1-5, with 10 bases identical to TRBD1. The germline gives CDR1 SEHNR, CDR2 FQNEAQ (reference sequence). V shed 3 bases, J shed 8 bases, and the junction held 7 bases outside the gene matches. CDR3 size: 15 residues. The DNA for the CDR3 is TGTGCCAGCAGCTTGGGACAGGGGCGTTTGGAGCCCCAGCATTTT. It codes for CASSLGQGRLEPQHF.

Here the CDR3 DNA reads TGCAGCGTTGAGAGGGGACAAGTTGGCAATGAGCAGTTCTTC. Translation: CSVERGQVGNEQFF. The V gene is TRBV29-1, the J gene TRBJ2-1, with D perhaps TRBD1 (6 bases). V was pared by 3 bases and J by 6 bases, with 15 bases between. Germline loops: CDR1 SQVTM, CDR2 ANQGSEA. The CDR3 is 14 residues long.

The CDR3: CASSPIQGLGTEAFF. CDR3 nucleotides: TGTGCCAGCAGCCCCATACAGGGTCTCGGCACTGAAGCTTTCTTT. The V gene is TRBV2, the J gene TRBJ1-1; D possibly corresponds to TRBD1 (6 bases). V was shortened by 6 bases and J by 4 bases, with 18 bases between the two germline ends. Germline V gives CDR1 SNHLY, CDR2 FYNNEI. The CDR3 contains 15 residues.

The V gene is TRBV29-1, the J gene TRBJ2-7; 11 bases are shared with TRBD2. The length of the CDR3 is 15 residues. Germline V gene data show CDR1 as SQVTM and CDR2 as ANQGSEA. With V trimmed by 5 bases and J by 7 bases, 13 bases remained unmatched. CDR3 in amino acids: CSVKLAGVGIREQYF. The CDR3 nucleotides read TGCAGCGTTAAACTAGCGGGAGTGGGCATACGGGAGCAGTACTTC.

This clone has just a few counts. The CDR3 coding sequence is TGTGCCAGCAGCTTAGTAGCGGGGGGCACAGATACGCAGTATTTT. This gives the protein CASSLVAGGTDTQYF. V and J are TRBV7-7 and TRBJ2-3; TRBD2 matches 9 bases. Germline V CDR1 and CDR2: SSHAT, FNYEAQ (reference sequence). CDR3 length: 15 residues. V lost 1 base to trimming and J lost 1 base; unmatched junction nucleotides: 0.

V gene TRBV4-3 combines with J gene TRBJ1-3; maybe TRBD1 (6 bases). V was shortened by 0 bases and J by 7 bases, with 13 bases between the two germline ends. The CDR3 has 15 residues. Germline V gene data show CDR1 as LGHNA and CDR2 as YSLEER. The CDR3 DNA reads TGCGCCAGCAGCCAAGATACAGGGTGGTGGAACACCATATATTTT. As protein: CASSQDTGWWNTIYF.

The chain couples TRBV6-6 to TRBJ2-7; 9 nucleotides line up with TRBD1. This CDR3 is 13 amino acids long. CDR1 is MNHNY and CDR2 is SVGAGI in the germline V gene (reference sequence). V was pared by 5 bases and J by 5 bases, with 4 bases of the junction left unmatched. The CDR3 sequence is CASSGDRVHEQYF. Written as DNA, the CDR3 is TGTGCCAGCAGTGGGGACAGGGTCCACGAGCAGTACTTC.